The entry below gives a single TCR beta chain sequence along with its context. Its antigen is as yet unknown. The record originates from a study of shared clonotypes between healthy human individuals. Points from the study as a whole: It was observed that approximately 5% of naive CD4 clonotypes were shared across four donors. Larger richness was generally estimated for naive than memory subsets.

Germline CDR1 and CDR2: MDHEN and SYDVKM. The length of the CDR3 is 14 residues. The junction had 4 bases not matched to a gene; V was cut back by 7 bases and J by 2 bases. Only in-frame clones appear in the TCRdb table, and some are missing; sequencing was by immunoSEQ multiplex PCR. The table includes millions of clones, 90% to 95% detected once. The sequence was collected from a man between 18 and 29 years old in good health. The chain recombines TRBV28 with TRBJ2-5; 10 bases fit TRBD1. The material sequenced was naive CD4+ T cells sorted from blood. Subset: CD45RA+ positively selected. The CDR3 DNA sequence: TGTGCCAGCACTATGGACAGGGGGCAAGAGACCCAGTACTTC. It codes for CASTMDRGQETQYF.